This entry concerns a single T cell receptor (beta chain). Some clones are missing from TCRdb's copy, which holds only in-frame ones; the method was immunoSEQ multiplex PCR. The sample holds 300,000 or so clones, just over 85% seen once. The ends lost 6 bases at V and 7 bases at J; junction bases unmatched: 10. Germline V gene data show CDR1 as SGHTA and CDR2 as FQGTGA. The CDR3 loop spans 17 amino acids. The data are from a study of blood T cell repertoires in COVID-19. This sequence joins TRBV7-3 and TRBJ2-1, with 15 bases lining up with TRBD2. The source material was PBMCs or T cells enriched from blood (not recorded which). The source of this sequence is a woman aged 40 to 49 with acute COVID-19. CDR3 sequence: CASSSFPGLAGGNEQFF. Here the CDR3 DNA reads TGTGCCAGCAGTTCCTTTCCGGGACTAGCGGGAGGTAATGAGCAGTTCTTC.